The rows below give T cell receptor beta chains drawn from one sample of a study of cytomegalovirus exposure and HLA in healthy donors. TCRdb's copy holds only in-frame clones and misses some; the assay was immunoSEQ multiplex PCR. The sample holds roughly 100,000 clones, about 16% seen once. Material for sequencing was PBMCs. All receptors come from a female donor in good health and CMV-seronegative. CDR3s include the opening cysteine and the closing phenylalanine or tryptophan. Fields, in order: clone size, J gene, D gene, V gene, CDR3 DNA, CDR3 protein. A D gene is named only where the DNA matches it firmly. A row's size may be missing; if present it is once, few, many or a size class.

>few|TRBJ1-1|NA|TRBV4-3
TGCGCCAGCAGCCAAGGGTTGCCCGGGGCTGAAGCTTTCTTT
CASSQGLPGAEAFF
>once|TRBJ2-5|TRBD2|TRBV5-6
TGTGCCAGCAGCTTGAGACTAGCCGGGGAGACCCAGTACTTC
CASSLRLAGETQYF
>NA|TRBJ2-2|TRBD2|TRBV7-6
TGTGCCAGCAGCTTATACGGGACTAGCGGGAGAGGTAACACCGGGGAGCTGTTTTTT
CASSLYGTSGRGNTGELFF
>few|TRBJ2-2|TRBD1|TRBV5-1
TGCGCCAGCAGCAATCCCAAGGGACAGGCGACCGGGGAGCTGTTTTTT
CASSNPKGQATGELFF
>few|TRBJ1-1|TRBD1|TRBV2
TGTGCCAGCAGTGACGGGACAGGGGGAAACACTGAAGCTTTCTTT
CASSDGTGGNTEAFF
>NA|TRBJ1-2|NA|TRBV27
TGTGCCAGCAGTCAGGGACAACGGGTGGGGGGCTACACCTTC
CASSQGQRVGGYTF
>NA|TRBJ2-7|TRBD2|TRBV27
TGTGCCAGCAGTTTTCGGGGGGAGCAGCAGTACTTC
CASSFRGEQQYF
>NA|TRBJ1-2|NA|TRBV10-3
TGTGCCATCAGTGACGGGGGGGCCGGCGGCTACACCTTC
CAISDGGAGGYTF
>NA|TRBJ2-7|TRBD1|TRBV27
TGTGCCAGACGGGAGGGACAGGGGTCCTACGAGCAGTACTTC
CARREGQGSYEQYF
>NA|TRBJ2-5|NA|TRBV6-5
TGTGCCAGCAGCCGTTCCGGACTGGGAGAGACCCAGTACTTC
CASSRSGLGETQYF